This T cell receptor (beta chain) is drawn from a study of Graves' ophthalmopathy and Graves' hyperthyroidism. Whole-study context: Investigators collected peripheral blood at initial diagnosis, before any treatment was given.

Patients were excluded if they had other autoimmune diseases or uncontrolled infections, and likewise if pregnancy or lactation applied. This clonotype occurred many times. RNA transcripts served as template for amplifying TCR beta CDR3 sequences. Scientists carried out first-round RT-PCR using HTBI primers and then a second-round multiplex PCR. TCRdb redid the calling of the multiplex PCR reads with MiXCR, one entry per CDR3 protein. The sample lists about 700,000 distinct CDR3 sequences, about 41% occurring once. CDR1 DFQATT and CDR2 SNEGSKA come from the germline V gene (reference sequence). CDR3 length: 13 amino acids. V dropped 3 bases and J dropped 4 bases, with 9 bases sitting between them.

The sequencing input was peripheral blood. The chain has TRBV20-1 and TRBJ1-4; D remains ambiguous. The clonotype originates from an adult man with Graves' ophthalmopathy. CDR3: CSASGGFNEKLFF. The CDR3 region has the DNA TGCAGTGCTAGTGGCGGATTTAATGAAAAACTGTTTTTT.